A selection of T cell receptor beta chains follows, all from one sample in a study of blood T cells in healthy people across ages. Using its own MiXCR run on the 5' RACE reads, TCRdb lists one record per CDR3 protein. The profile shows some 790,000 distinct CDR3 sequences, 25% to 30% of them singletons. The source material was blood. Receptor source: a woman aged 80 or older in good health. CDR3s include the opening cysteine and the closing phenylalanine or tryptophan. D genes are given only for firm matches. For some rows the clone size is stated as once, few or many, or as a class when expanded; others skip it.

j_call v_call d_call clone_size cdr3_aa cdr3_nt
TRBJ2-7 TRBV6-5 . few CASSPRGLDGYEQYF TGTGCCAGCAGTCCCCGCGGGTTGGATGGCTACGAGCAGTACTTC
TRBJ2-3 TRBV7-2 . many CASSIISTDTQYF TGTGCCAGCAGCATAATAAGCACAGATACGCAGTATTTT
TRBJ1-1 TRBV7-2 TRBD1 . CASSLGQVREAFF TGTGCCAGCAGCCTAGGACAGGTCCGTGAAGCTTTCTTT
TRBJ2-3 TRBV2 . few CASSPDYSTDTQYF TGTGCCAGCAGTCCGGACTACAGCACAGATACGCAGTATTTT
TRBJ1-5 TRBV10-3 TRBD1 many CAISTGGEQPQHF TGTGCCATATCGACAGGGGGCGAACAGCCCCAGCATTTT
TRBJ2-3 TRBV6-1 TRBD1 many CASSAGTVTDTQYF TGTGCCAGCAGCGCCGGGACAGTCACAGATACGCAGTATTTT
TRBJ1-6 TRBV25-1 . . CASSDGPINSPLHF TGTGCCAGCAGTGATGGACCGATTAATTCACCCCTCCACTTT
TRBJ1-2 TRBV29-1 . . CSIGTRGDYTF TGCAGCATAGGGACAAGAGGGGACTACACCTTC
TRBJ2-5 TRBV24-1 . many CATSDLETQYF TGTGCCACCAGTGATTTGGAGACCCAGTACTTC
TRBJ2-6 TRBV10-2 . . CASSEFWGGTTGANVLTF TGCGCCAGCAGTGAGTTTTGGGGTGGGACAACTGGGGCCAACGTCCTGACTTTC
TRBJ2-2 TRBV9 . . CASSVGSVGAGSNTGELFF TGTGCCAGCAGCGTAGGAAGCGTGGGGGCGGGTTCGAACACCGGGGAGCTGTTTTTT
TRBJ2-7 TRBV6-5 . many CASSYRAGEVYEQYF TGTGCCAGCAGTTACCGGGCAGGGGAAGTCTACGAGCAGTACTTC
TRBJ1-1 TRBV6-5 . few CASGSAGVLNTEAFF TGTGCCAGCGGATCCGCTGGAGTTCTGAACACTGAAGCTTTCTTT
TRBJ2-1 TRBV3-1 TRBD2 many CASSQVSGGSNEQFF TGTGCCAGCAGCCAAGTGTCGGGGGGGTCGAATGAGCAGTTCTTC
TRBJ2-6 TRBV24-1 TRBD1 many CATSDDRESSGANVLTF TGTGCCACCAGTGATGACAGGGAGAGCTCTGGGGCCAACGTCCTGACTTTC
TRBJ2-6 TRBV7-2 . . CASSSRDTGANVLTF TGTGCCAGCAGCTCCCGGGACACTGGGGCCAACGTCCTGACTTTC
TRBJ2-5 TRBV5-5 TRBD2 many CASSYVPGLAGQETQYF TGTGCCAGCAGCTACGTCCCGGGACTAGCGGGTCAGGAGACCCAGTACTTC
TRBJ2-3 TRBV14 TRBD1 few CASSQWSGGAGDTQYF TGTGCCAGCAGCCAATGGTCAGGGGGCGCCGGAGATACGCAGTATTTT
TRBJ2-5 TRBV24-1 TRBD1 many CATGSRGREETQYF TGTGCCACCGGGTCGAGGGGGCGGGAAGAGACCCAGTACTTC
TRBJ2-5 TRBV28 . few CASSGGRKTQYF TGTGCCAGCAGTGGGGGTAGGAAGACCCAGTACTTC
TRBJ2-1 TRBV2 TRBD1 many CASSLTGTGSYNEQFF TGTGCCAGCAGTCTTACCGGGACAGGGAGCTACAATGAGCAGTTCTTC
TRBJ1-5 TRBV6-5 . many CASSYSSGTTQPQHF TGTGCCAGCAGTTACTCGTCGGGGACGACTCAGCCCCAGCATTTT
TRBJ2-1 TRBV6-2/TRBV6-3 . once CASRGRGPQETQFF TGTGCCAGCAGAGGACGGGGGCCACAAGAGACCCAGTTCTTC
TRBJ2-5 TRBV30 . few CAWSWGKKETQYF TGTGCCTGGAGTTGGGGAAAAAAAGAGACCCAGTACTTC
TRBJ2-5 TRBV7-2 . . CASSKAGQLIQETQYF TGTGCCAGCAGCAAAGCGGGACAGCTTATACAAGAGACCCAGTACTTC
TRBJ2-1 TRBV4-3 . many CASSQDLNGYAYNEQFF TGCGCCAGCAGCCAAGATCTAAATGGCTACGCCTACAATGAGCAGTTCTTC
TRBJ2-5 TRBV20-1 TRBD1 many CSATGTGVQETQYF TGCAGTGCTACCGGGACAGGGGTGCAAGAGACCCAGTACTTC
TRBJ1-1 TRBV9 . . CASSAPRKDRGGTEAFF TGTGCCAGCAGCGCGCCTCGGAAAGATAGGGGTGGGACTGAAGCTTTCTTT
TRBJ2-7 TRBV20-1 . . CSARDQLGQGYEQYF TGCAGTGCTAGAGATCAATTGGGGCAGGGCTACGAGCAGTACTTC
TRBJ1-2 TRBV27 TRBD1 many CASSSTGLRSRGYTF TGTGCCAGCAGTTCGACAGGGCTACGGTCGAGAGGCTACACCTTC
TRBJ2-7 TRBV7-3 . . CASSPGRVAGEQYF TGTGCCAGCAGCCCTGGTAGGGTCGCAGGCGAGCAGTACTTC
TRBJ2-7 TRBV7-2 . many CASSLEQGLAYEQYF TGTGCCAGCAGCTTAGAACAGGGACTTGCCTACGAGCAGTACTTC
TRBJ2-5 TRBV7-9 . few CASSRGTPSYF TGTGCCAGCAGTAGAGGGACGCCCTCGTACTTC
TRBJ1-6 TRBV27 . many CASTTQDSLNSPLHF TGTGCCAGCACCACCCAAGACAGCCTTAATTCACCCCTCCACTTT
TRBJ1-1 TRBV12-3/TRBV12-4 TRBD1 many CASSQQGMNTEAFF TGTGCCAGCAGCCAACAGGGGATGAACACTGAAGCTTTCTTT